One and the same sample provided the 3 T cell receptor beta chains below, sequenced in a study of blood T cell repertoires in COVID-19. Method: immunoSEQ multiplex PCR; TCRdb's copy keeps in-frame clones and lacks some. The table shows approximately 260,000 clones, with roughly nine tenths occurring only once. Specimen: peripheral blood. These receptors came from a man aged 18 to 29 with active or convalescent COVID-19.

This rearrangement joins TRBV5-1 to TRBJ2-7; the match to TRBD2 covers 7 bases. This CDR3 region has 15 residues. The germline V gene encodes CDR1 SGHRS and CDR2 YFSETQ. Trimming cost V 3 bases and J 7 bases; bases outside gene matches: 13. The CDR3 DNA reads TGCGCCAGCAGCTCAGGACCCCGGGGGGAAGGGGAGCAGTACTTC. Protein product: CASSSGPRGEGEQYF.

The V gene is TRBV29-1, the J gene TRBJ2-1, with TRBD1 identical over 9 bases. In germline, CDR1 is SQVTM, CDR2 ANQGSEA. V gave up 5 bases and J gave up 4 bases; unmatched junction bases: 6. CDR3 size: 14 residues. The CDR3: CSVPQGARYNEQFF. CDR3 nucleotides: TGCAGCGTTCCACAGGGGGCAAGGTACAATGAGCAGTTCTTC.

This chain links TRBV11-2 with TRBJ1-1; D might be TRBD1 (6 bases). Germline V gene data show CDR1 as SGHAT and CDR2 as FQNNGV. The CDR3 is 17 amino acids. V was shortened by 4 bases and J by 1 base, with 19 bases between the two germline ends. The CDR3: CASSSWGGGAENTEAFF. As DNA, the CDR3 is TGTGCCAGCAGCTCCTGGGGCGGGGGGGCCGAGAACACTGAAGCTTTCTTT.